This is a list of T cell receptor beta chains from one sample in a study of HIV-infected patients and healthy controls. TCRdb processed the 5' RACE reads anew with MiXCR; each CDR3 protein has one entry. The profile covers around 67,000 distinct CDR3 sequences, with 15% to 20% appearing a single time and around 6% taken by the ten largest. Sequenced material: CD4+ T cells from blood. The receptors here all came from a human donor in good health. CDR3s include the opening cysteine and the closing phenylalanine or tryptophan. The order of the fields is J gene, V gene, D gene, clone size, CDR3 length, CDR3 protein, CDR3 DNA. D genes are given only for firm matches. Part of the rows lack a size; the others show once, few, many or a class for expanded clones.

TRBJ2-2	TRBV3-1	TRBD2	NA	15	CASSQGLAERWELFF	TGTGCCAGCAGCCAGGGACTAGCGGAGCGCTGGGAGCTGTTTTTT
TRBJ1-4	TRBV7-2	NA	many	15	CASSPPVWTNEKLFF	TGTGCCAGCAGCCCTCCGGTTTGGACTAATGAAAAACTGTTTTTT
TRBJ2-3	TRBV11-3	NA	many	14	CASSPIRDPDTQYF	TGTGCCAGCAGCCCCATCCGGGATCCGGATACGCAGTATTTT
TRBJ1-2	TRBV10-3	NA	NA	11	CAINDVGFYTF	TGTGCCATCAACGACGTTGGTTTTTACACCTTC
TRBJ2-3	TRBV20-1	TRBD2	many	14	CSARLAGVTDTQYF	TGCAGTGCTAGACTAGCGGGAGTCACCGATACGCAGTATTTT
TRBJ1-1	TRBV11-3	NA	once	14	CASSLDQETSEAFF	TGTGCCAGCAGCTTAGATCAGGAGACGTCTGAAGCTTTCTTT
TRBJ2-2	TRBV12-3/TRBV12-4	TRBD2	many	15	CASRPGTTNTGELFF	TGTGCCAGCAGGCCCGGGACTACTAACACCGGGGAGCTGTTTTTT
TRBJ1-1	TRBV20-1	NA	NA	14	CSAKGPSINTEAFF	TGCAGTGCCAAGGGACCCTCAATCAACACTGAAGCTTTCTTT
TRBJ2-6	TRBV7-9	NA	NA	16	CASSLKVGAGANVLTF	TGTGCCAGCAGCTTAAAGGTCGGGGCTGGGGCCAACGTCCTGACTTTC
TRBJ1-4	TRBV2	TRBD1	NA	15	CASTWGDRDGEKLFF	TGTGCCAGCACCTGGGGGGACAGGGATGGTGAAAAACTGTTTTTT
TRBJ1-6	TRBV19	NA	NA	13	CASSVRRNSPLHF	TGTGCCAGTAGTGTGCGACGTAATTCACCCCTCCACTTT
TRBJ1-5	TRBV12-3/TRBV12-4	TRBD1	NA	11	CASSTGGPQHF	TGTGCCAGCAGTACAGGGGGGCCCCAGCATTTT
TRBJ2-5	TRBV18	TRBD1	many	14	CASSPTGNQETQYF	TGTGCCAGCTCACCGACAGGGAACCAAGAGACCCAGTACTTC
TRBJ2-7	TRBV11-2	NA	few	14	CASRQRGLQGEQYF	TGTGCCAGCAGACAAAGGGGACTCCAGGGCGAGCAGTACTTC
TRBJ1-1	TRBV24-1	NA	NA	14	CATSGGVMNTEAFF	TGTGCCACCAGTGGTGGGGTTATGAACACTGAAGCTTTCTTT
TRBJ1-3	TRBV5-6	NA	many	15	CASSPPGISGNTIYF	TGTGCCAGCAGTCCACCGGGGATCTCTGGAAACACCATATATTTT
TRBJ2-3	TRBV20-1	NA	many	17	CSASGGSARGVTDTQYF	TGCAGTGCTAGTGGAGGGAGCGCTAGGGGTGTCACAGATACGCAGTATTTT